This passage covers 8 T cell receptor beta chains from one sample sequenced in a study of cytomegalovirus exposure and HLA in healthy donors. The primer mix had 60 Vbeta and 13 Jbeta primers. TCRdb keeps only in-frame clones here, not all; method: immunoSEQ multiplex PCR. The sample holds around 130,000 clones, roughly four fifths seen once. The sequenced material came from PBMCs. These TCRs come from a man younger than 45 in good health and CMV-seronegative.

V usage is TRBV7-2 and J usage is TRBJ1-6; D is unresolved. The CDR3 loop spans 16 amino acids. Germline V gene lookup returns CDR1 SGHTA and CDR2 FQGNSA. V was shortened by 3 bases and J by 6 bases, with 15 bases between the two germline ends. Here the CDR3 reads CASSFSLLNGNSPLHF. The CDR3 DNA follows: TGTGCCAGCAGCTTCTCCCTCCTAAATGGTAATTCACCCCTCCACTTT.

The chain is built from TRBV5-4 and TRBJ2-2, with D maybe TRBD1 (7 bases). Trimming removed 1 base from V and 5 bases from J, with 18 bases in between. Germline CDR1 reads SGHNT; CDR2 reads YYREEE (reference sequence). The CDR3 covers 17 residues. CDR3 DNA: TGTGCCAGCAGCTTGATAGGGGGCGGGGCGACTACCGGGGAGCTGTTTTTT. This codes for CASSLIGGGATTGELFF.

This CDR3 is CASSLTGGDTDTQYF. DNA of the CDR3: TGTGCCAGCAGCTTAACAGGGGGGGACACAGATACGCAGTATTTT. This sequence joins TRBV7-3 and TRBJ2-3; D may be TRBD2 (7 bases). Germline-derived CDR1 and CDR2 are SGHTA and FQGTGA. Trimming removed 0 bases at V and 2 bases at J, with 9 bases between. The CDR3 sequence is 15 residues long. Full variable domain (outside the CDR3, taken from reference TRBV7-3 and TRBJ2-3): GAGVSQTPSNKVTEKGKYVELRCDPISGHTALYWYRQSLGQGPEFLIYFQGTGAADDSGLPNDRFFAVRPEGSVSTLKIQRTERGDSAVYLCASSLTGGDTDTQYFGPGTRLTVL.

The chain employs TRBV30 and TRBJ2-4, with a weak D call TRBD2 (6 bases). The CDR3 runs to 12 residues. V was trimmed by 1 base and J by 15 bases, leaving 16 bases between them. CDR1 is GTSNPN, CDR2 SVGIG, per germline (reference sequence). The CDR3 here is CAWSDGGSWLYF. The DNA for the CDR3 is TGTGCCTGGAGTGACGGGGGTAGTTGGCTGTACTTC.

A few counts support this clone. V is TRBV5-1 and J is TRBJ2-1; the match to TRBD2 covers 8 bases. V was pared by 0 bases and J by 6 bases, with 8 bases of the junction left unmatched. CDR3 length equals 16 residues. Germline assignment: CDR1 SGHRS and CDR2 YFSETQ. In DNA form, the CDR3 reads TGCGCCAGCAGCTTGGCCACGGGAGGGCCCTTCAATGAGCAGTTCTTC. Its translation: CASSLATGGPFNEQFF.

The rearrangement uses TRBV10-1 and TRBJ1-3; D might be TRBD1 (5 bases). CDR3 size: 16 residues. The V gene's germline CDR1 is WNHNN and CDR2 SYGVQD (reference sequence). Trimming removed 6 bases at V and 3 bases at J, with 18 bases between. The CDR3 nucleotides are TGCGCCAGCAGCAAAGTGGACGCAGGGTTTGGAAACACCATATATTTT. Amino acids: CASSKVDAGFGNTIYF.

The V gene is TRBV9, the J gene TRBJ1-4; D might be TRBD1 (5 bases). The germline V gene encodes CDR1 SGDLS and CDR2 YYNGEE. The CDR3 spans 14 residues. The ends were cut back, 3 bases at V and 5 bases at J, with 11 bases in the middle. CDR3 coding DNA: TGTGCCAGCAGCGCGGGAGGGGCAAATGAAAAACTGTTTTTT. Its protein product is CASSAGGANEKLFF.

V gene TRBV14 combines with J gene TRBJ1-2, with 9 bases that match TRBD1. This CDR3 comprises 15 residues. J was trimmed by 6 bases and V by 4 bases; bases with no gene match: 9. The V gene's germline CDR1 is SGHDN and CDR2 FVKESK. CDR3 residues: CASSRLTGGGDGYTF. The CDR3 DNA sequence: TGTGCCAGCAGCCGTCTAACAGGGGGCGGCGATGGCTACACCTTC.